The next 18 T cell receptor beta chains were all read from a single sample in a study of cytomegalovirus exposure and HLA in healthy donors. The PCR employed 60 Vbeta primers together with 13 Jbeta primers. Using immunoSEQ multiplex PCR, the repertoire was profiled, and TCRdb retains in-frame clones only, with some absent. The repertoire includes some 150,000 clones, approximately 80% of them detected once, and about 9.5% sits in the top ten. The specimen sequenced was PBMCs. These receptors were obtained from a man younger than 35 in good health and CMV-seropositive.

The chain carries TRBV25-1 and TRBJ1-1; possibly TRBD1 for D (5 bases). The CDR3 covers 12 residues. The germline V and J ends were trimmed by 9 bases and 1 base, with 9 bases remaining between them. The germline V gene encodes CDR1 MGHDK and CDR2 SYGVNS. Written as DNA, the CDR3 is TGTGCCAGTCGACAGTCGAACACTGAAGCTTTCTTT. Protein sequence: CASRQSNTEAFF.

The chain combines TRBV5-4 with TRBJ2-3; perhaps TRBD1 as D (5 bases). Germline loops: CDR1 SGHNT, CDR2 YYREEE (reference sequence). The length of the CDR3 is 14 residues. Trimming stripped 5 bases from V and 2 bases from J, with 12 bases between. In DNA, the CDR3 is TGTGCCAGCAGATCACAGACAGACACAGATACGCAGTATTTT. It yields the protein CASRSQTDTDTQYF.

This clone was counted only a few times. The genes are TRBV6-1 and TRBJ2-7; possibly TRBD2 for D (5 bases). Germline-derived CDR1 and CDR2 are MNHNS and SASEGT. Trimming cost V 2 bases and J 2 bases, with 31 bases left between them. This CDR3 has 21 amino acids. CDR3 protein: CASSEYSSGSYTRPYPYEQYF. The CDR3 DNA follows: TGTGCCAGCAGTGAATATTCGAGTGGGAGCTACACCCGTCCCTATCCCTACGAGCAGTACTTC.

CDR3 coding DNA: TGTGCCAGCAGCTTGGCCCAGGGGGCGTTTGGCTACACCTTC. Translating it yields CASSLAQGAFGYTF. This chain joins TRBV5-4 and TRBJ1-2; 8 bases agree with TRBD1. This CDR3 contains 14 residues. CDR1 is SGHNT, CDR2 YYREEE, per germline (reference sequence). V lost 0 bases to trimming and J lost 7 bases; unmatched junction nucleotides: 5. The complete variable domain, with remaining parts taken from reference TRBV5-4 and TRBJ1-2, reads ETGVTQSPTHLIKTRGQQVTLRCSSQSGHNTVSWYQQALGQGPQFIFQYYREEENGRGNFPPRFSGLQFPNYSSELNVNALELDDSALYLCASSLAQGAFGYTFGSGTRLTVV.

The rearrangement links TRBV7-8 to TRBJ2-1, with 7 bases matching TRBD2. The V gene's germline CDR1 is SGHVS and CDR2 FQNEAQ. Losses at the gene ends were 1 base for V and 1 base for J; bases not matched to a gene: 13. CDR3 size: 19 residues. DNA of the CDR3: TGTGCCAGCAGCTTAGTACGGCGGGGGACGACCCTTTCCTACAATGAGCAGTTCTTC. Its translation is CASSLVRRGTTLSYNEQFF.

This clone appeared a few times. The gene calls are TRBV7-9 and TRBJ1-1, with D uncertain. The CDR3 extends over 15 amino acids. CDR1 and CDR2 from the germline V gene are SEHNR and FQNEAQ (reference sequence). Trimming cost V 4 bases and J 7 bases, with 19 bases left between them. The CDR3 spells CASSYAGSISGEAFF. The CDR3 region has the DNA TGTGCCAGCAGCTACGCGGGGAGTATCAGTGGTGAAGCTTTCTTT.

As DNA, the CDR3 is TGTGCCAGCAGTGGGGACTTATACTCCTACGAGCAGTACTTC. It specifies CASSGDLYSYEQYF. The chain carries TRBV6-1 and TRBJ2-7; a possible D gene is TRBD2 (6 bases). Germline V gene lookup returns CDR1 MNHNS and CDR2 SASEGT. This CDR3 is 14 amino acids long. The ends were cut back, 4 bases at V and 0 bases at J, with 10 bases in the middle.

As DNA, the CDR3 is TGTGCCATCAGTAGGAAGGGGGACCCCGATGAGCAGTTCTTC. This sequence encodes CAISRKGDPDEQFF. The chain uses TRBV10-3 and TRBJ2-1; tentative D call: TRBD1 (6 bases). The V end was cut by 5 bases, the J end by 8 bases, with 16 bases between. The CDR3 is made up of 14 amino acids. The V gene's germline CDR1 is ENHRY and CDR2 SYGVKD.

The CDR3 here is CAISESRELTF. CDR3 DNA: TGTGCCATCAGTGAGTCGCGGGAACTGACTTTC. V and J are TRBV10-3 and TRBJ2-6, with D possibly TRBD2 on 6 matching bases. The germline V and J ends were trimmed by 0 bases and 16 bases, with 7 bases remaining between them. This CDR3 has 11 amino acids. Looked up from germline, CDR1 is ENHRY and CDR2 is SYGVKD.

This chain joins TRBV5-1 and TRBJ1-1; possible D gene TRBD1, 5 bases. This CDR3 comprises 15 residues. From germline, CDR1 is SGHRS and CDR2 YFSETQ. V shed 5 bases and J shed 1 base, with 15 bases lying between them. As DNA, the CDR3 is TGCGCCAGCAGGCCGACAGTGGGCGCGAACACTGAAGCTTTCTTT. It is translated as CASRPTVGANTEAFF.

CDR3: CASSDQPGSGANVLTF. CDR3 sequence (DNA): TGTGCCAGCAGTGACCAACCGGGGTCCGGGGCCAACGTCCTGACTTTC. This rearrangement joins TRBV6-4 to TRBJ2-6; D might be TRBD2 (5 bases). CDR1 MRHNA and CDR2 SNTAGT come from the germline V gene. V lost 2 bases and J lost 4, with 12 bases in between. The CDR3 runs 16 residues.

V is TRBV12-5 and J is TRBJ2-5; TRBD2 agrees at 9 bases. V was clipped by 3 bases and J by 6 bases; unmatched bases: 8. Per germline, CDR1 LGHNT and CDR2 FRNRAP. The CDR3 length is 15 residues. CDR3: CASGFGNSGSQTQYF. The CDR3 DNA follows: TGTGCTAGTGGTTTTGGGAATAGCGGGAGTCAGACCCAGTACTTC.

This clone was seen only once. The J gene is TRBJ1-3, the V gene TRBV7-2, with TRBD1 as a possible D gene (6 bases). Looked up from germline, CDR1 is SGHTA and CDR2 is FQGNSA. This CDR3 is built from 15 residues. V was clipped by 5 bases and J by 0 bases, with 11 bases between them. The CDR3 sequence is CASSTVQGSGNTIYF. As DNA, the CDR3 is TGTGCCAGCAGCACAGTACAGGGCTCTGGAAACACCATATATTTT.

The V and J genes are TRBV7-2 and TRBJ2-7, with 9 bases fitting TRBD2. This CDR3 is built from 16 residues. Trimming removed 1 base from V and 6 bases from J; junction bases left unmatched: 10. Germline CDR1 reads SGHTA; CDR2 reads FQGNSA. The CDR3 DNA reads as TGTGCCAGCAGCTTAGGATCCGGGACTAGCTTCTGCGAGCAGTACTTC. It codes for CASSLGSGTSFCEQYF.

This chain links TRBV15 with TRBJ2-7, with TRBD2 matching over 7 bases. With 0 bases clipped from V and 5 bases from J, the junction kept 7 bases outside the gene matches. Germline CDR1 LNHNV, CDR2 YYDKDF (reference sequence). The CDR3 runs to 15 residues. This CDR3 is CATSREAGGLNEQYF. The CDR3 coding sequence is TGTGCCACCAGCAGAGAGGCCGGGGGGTTGAACGAGCAGTACTTC.

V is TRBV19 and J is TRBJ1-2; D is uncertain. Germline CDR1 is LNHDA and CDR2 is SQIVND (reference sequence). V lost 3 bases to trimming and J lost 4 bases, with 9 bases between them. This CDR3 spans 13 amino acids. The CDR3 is CASSIRQRYGYTF. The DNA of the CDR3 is TGTGCCAGTAGTATTAGACAACGCTATGGCTACACCTTC.

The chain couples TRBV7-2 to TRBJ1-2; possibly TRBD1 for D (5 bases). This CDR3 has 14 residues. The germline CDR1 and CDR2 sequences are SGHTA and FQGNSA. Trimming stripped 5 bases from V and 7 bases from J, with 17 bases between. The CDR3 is CASSQGSRVTGYTF. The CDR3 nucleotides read TGTGCCAGCAGCCAAGGGTCCAGGGTGACTGGCTACACCTTC.

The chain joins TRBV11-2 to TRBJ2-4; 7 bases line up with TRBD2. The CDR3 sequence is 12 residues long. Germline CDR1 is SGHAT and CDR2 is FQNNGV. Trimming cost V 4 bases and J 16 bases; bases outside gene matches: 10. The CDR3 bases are TGTGCCAGCAGCTCCTCCGGGACTATGGATTACTTC. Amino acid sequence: CASSSSGTMDYF.